The text below deals with one T cell receptor (beta chain). Its antigen is as yet unknown. This sample is drawn from a study of identical twins. General study results and limits: Out-of-frame TCR alpha sharing in monozygotic twins exceeded recombination model predictions. A partial confounding effect on zero-insertion analyses could come from invariant MAIT and iNKT cells.

The CDR3 length is 12 residues. Trimming stripped 4 bases from V and 9 bases from J, with 7 bases between. TCRdb processed the 5' RACE reads anew with MiXCR; each CDR3 protein has one entry. The profile shows hundreds of thousands of distinct CDR3 sequences, about 20% of them singletons. The sample was also reused in another study, on T cells expressing NK-cell markers. That paper adds: It was sorted CD3+CD56+NKG2C+, CD3+CD56+NKG2C- and CD3+CD56-NKG2C+ T cells that supplied the TCR beta repertoires.

What was sequenced was PBMCs. This clonotype was obtained from a woman aged 18 to 35 in good health. The rearrangement joins TRBV12-3 or TRBV12-4 to TRBJ1-6; D is ambiguous. The CDR3 DNA is TGTGCCAGCAGTTCGACGGCTTCACCCCTCCACTTT. It translates to CASSSTASPLHF.